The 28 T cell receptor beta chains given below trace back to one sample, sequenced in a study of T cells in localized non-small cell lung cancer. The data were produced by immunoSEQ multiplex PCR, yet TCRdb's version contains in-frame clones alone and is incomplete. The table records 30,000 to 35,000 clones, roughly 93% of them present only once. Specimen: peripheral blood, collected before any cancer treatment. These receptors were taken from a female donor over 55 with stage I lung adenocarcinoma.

CDR3 bases: TGCGCCAGCAGCGCCGAGGGGGGGCGCAATCAGCCCCAGCATTTT. Its translation is CASSAEGGRNQPQHF. The V gene is TRBV5-1, the J gene TRBJ1-5; D is possibly TRBD1 (6 bases). V was trimmed by 4 bases and J by 2 bases, leaving 13 bases between them. The CDR3 spans 15 residues. Germline V lookup: CDR1 SGHRS, CDR2 YFSETQ.

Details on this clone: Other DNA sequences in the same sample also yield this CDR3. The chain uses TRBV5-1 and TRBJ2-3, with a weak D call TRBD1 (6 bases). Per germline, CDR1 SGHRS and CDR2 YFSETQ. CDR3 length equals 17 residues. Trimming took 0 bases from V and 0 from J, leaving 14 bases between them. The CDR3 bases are TGCGCCAGCAGCTTGGCCCAGGGGCTCCCCAGCACAGATACGCAGTATTTT. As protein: CASSLAQGLPSTDTQYF.

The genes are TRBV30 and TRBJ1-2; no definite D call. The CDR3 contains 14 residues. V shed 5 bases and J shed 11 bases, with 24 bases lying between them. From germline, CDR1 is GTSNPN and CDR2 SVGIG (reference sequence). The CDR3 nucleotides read TGTGCCTGGCTCATAGGGCGGGGAGTCCTCATGTACACCTTC. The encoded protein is CAWLIGRGVLMYTF.

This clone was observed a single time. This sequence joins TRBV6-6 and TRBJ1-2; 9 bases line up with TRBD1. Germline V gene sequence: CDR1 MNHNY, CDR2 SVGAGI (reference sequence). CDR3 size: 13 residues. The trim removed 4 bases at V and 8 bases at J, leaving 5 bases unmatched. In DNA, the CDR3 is TGTGCCAGCAGTTTCCGACAGGGGGGAGGCTACACCTTC. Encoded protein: CASSFRQGGGYTF.

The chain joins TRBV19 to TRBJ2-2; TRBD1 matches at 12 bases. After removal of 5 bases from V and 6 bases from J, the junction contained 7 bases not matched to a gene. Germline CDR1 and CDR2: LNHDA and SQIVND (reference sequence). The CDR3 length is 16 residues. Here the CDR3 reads CASSSGTGGVSGELFF. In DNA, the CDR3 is TGTGCCAGTAGTTCTGGGACAGGGGGCGTCTCCGGGGAGCTGTTTTTT. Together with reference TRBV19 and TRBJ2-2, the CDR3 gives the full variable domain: DGGITQSPKYLFRKEGQNVTLSCEQNLNHDAMYWYRQDPGQGLRLIYYSQIVNDFQKGDIAEGYSVSREKKESFPLTVTSAQKNPTAFYLCASSSGTGGVSGELFFGEGSRLTVL.

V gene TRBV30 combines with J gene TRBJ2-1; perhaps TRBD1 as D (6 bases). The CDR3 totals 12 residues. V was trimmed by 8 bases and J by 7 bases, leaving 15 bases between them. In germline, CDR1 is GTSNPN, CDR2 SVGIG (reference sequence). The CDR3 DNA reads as TGTGCCGGAACTGTACAGGGAAATGAGCAGTTCTTC. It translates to CAGTVQGNEQFF.

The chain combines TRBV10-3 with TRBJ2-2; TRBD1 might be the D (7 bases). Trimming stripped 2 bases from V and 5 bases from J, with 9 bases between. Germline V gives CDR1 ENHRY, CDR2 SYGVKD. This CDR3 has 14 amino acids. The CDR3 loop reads CAISEQGGTGELFF. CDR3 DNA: TGTGCCATCAGTGAGCAGGGGGGAACCGGGGAGCTGTTTTTT.

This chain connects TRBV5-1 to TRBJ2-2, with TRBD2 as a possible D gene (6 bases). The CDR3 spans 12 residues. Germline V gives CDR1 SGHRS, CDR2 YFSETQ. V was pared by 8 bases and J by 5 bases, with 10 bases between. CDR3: CASEGRTGELFF. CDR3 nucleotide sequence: TGCGCCAGTGAAGGGAGGACCGGGGAGCTGTTTTTT. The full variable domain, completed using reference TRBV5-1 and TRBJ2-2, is KAGVTQTPRYLIKTRGQQVTLSCSPISGHRSVSWYQQTPGQGLQFLFEYFSETQRNKGNFPGRFSGRQFSNSRSEMNVSTLELGDSALYLCASEGRTGELFFGEGSRLTVL.

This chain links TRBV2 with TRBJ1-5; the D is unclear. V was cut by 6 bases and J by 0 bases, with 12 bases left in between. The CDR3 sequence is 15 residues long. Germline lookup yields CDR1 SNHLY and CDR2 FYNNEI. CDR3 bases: TGTGCCAGCAGCCCCGACGCAAATAGCAATCAGCCCCAGCATTTT. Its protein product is CASSPDANSNQPQHF.

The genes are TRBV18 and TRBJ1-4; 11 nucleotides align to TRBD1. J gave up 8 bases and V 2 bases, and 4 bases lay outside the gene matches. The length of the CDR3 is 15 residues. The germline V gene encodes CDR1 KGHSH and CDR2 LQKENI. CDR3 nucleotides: TGTGCCAGCTCACCAATCGGGACAGGGGGAGAAAAACTGTTTTTT. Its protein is CASSPIGTGGEKLFF.

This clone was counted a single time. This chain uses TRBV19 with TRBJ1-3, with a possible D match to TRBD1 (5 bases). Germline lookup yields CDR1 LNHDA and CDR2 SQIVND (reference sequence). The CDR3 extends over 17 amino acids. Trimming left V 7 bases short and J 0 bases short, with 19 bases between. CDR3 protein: CASTDQGPTFSGNTIYF. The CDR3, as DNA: TGTGCCAGTACCGACCAGGGCCCCACTTTCTCTGGAAACACCATATATTTT. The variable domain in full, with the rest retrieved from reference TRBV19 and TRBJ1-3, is DGGITQSPKYLFRKEGQNVTLSCEQNLNHDAMYWYRQDPGQGLRLIYYSQIVNDFQKGDIAEGYSVSREKKESFPLTVTSAQKNPTAFYLCASTDQGPTFSGNTIYFGEGSWLTVV.

The CDR3 DNA sequence: TGTGCCAGCAGCAGAATAGCGGGAGATACGCAGTATTTT. Protein sequence: CASSRIAGDTQYF. The chain couples TRBV7-2 to TRBJ2-3; the match to TRBD2 covers 7 bases. The CDR3 extends over 13 amino acids. In germline, CDR1 is SGHTA, CDR2 FQGNSA. Trimming at V came to 5 bases and at J to 5 bases, leaving 4 bases not matched to a gene.

The CDR3 DNA reads TGTGCCAGTAGTATCAACCCAGCGGGATGGTCCTACAATGAGCAGTTCTTC. Its translation is CASSINPAGWSYNEQFF. V usage is TRBV19 and J usage is TRBJ2-1; 7 bases align to TRBD2. The J segment lost 1 base and the V segment lost 3 bases, leaving 9 bases of the junction unmatched. The CDR3 extends over 17 amino acids. The V gene's germline CDR1 is LNHDA and CDR2 SQIVND (reference sequence).

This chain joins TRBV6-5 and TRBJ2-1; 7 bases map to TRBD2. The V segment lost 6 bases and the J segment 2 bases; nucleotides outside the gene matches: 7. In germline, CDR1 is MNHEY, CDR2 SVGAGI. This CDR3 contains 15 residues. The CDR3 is CASRKLAVTYNEQFF. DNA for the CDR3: TGTGCCAGCAGAAAGCTAGCGGTCACCTACAATGAGCAGTTCTTC.

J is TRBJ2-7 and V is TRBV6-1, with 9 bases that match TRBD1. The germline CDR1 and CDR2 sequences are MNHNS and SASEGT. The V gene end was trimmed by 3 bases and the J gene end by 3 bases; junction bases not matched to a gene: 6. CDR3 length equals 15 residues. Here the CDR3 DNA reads TGTGCCAGCAGTGACCCCCCGACAGGGGGCTACGAGCAGTACGTC. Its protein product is CASSDPPTGGYEQYV.

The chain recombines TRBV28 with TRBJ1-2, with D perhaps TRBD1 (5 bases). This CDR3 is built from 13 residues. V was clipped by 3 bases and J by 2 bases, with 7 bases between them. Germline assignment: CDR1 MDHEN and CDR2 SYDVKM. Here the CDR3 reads CASSLTENYGYTF. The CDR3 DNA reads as TGTGCCAGCAGTTTGACAGAAAACTATGGCTACACCTTC.

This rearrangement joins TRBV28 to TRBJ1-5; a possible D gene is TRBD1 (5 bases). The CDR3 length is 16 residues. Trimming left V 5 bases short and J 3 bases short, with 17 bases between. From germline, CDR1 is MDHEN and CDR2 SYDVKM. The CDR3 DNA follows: TGTGCCAGCAGTCGTACAGAGACAGCTATCAATCAGCCCCAGCATTTT. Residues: CASSRTETAINQPQHF.

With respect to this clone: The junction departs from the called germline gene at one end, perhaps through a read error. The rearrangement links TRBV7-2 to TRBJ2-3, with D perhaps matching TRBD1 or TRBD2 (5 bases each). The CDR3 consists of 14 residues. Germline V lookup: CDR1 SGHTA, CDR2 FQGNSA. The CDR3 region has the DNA TGTGCCAGCAGGTTAAGGGTACCCCGGGACGGGCTACATTTT. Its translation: CASRLRVPRDGLHF. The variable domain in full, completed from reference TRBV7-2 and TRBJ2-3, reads GAGVSQSPSNKVTEKGKDVELRCDPISGHTALYWYRQSLGQGLEFLIYFQGNSAPDKSGLPSDRFSAERTGGSVSTLTIQRTQQEDSAVYLCASRLRVPRDGLHFGPGTRLTVL.

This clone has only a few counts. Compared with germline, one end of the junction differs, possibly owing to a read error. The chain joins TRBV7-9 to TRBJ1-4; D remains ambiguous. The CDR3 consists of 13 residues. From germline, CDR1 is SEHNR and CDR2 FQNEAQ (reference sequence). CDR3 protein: CASSLETKEKLFF. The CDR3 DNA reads TGTGCCAGCAGCTTAGAAACTAAGGAAAAACTGTTTTTT.

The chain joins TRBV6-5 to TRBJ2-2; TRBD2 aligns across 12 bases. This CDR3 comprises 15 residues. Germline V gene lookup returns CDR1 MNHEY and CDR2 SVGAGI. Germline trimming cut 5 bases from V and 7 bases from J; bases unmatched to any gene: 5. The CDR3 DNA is TGTGCCAGCAGTGTCACTAGCGGGGGGCGCGGGGAGCTGTTTTTT. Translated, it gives CASSVTSGGRGELFF.

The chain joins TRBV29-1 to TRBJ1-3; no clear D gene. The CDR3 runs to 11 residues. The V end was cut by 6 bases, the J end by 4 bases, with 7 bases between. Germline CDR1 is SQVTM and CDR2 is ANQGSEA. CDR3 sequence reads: CSVVAGNTIYF. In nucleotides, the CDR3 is TGCAGCGTCGTGGCGGGAAACACCATATATTTT.

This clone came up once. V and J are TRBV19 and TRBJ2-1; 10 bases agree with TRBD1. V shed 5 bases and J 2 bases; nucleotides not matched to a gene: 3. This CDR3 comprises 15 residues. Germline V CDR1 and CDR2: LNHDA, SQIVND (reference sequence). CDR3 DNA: TGTGCCAGTAGTCCCGACAGGGGGCCCTACAATGAGCAGTTCTTC. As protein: CASSPDRGPYNEQFF.

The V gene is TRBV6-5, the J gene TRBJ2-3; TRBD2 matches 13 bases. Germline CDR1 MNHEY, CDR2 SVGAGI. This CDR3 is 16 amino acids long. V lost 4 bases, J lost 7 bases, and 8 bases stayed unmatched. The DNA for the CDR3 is TGTGCCAGCAGTTTACTAGCGGGGGGGCTCTCAAATACGCAGTATTTT. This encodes CASSLLAGGLSNTQYF.

The CDR3 reads CASTTELAGTDTQYF. The CDR3 DNA sequence: TGTGCCAGCACTACCGAACTAGCGGGCACAGATACGCAGTATTTT. This chain connects TRBV28 to TRBJ2-3, with 8 bases fitting TRBD2. The trim removed 7 bases at V and 1 base at J, leaving 7 bases unmatched. This CDR3 is 15 amino acids long. CDR1 is MDHEN, CDR2 SYDVKM, per germline.

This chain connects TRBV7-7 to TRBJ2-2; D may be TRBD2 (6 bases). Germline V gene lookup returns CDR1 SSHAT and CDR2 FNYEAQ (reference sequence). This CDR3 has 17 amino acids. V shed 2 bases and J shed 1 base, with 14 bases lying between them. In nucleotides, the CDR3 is TGTGCCAGCAGCTTAAGGTCGGCGGAGGGGAACACCGGGGAGCTGTTTTTT. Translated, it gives CASSLRSAEGNTGELFF.

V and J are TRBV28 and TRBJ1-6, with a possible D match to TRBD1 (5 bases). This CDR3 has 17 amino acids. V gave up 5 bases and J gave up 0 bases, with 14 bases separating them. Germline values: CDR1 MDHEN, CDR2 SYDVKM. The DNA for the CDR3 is TGTGCCAGCAGTATCAGGACATCCAGCTCCTATAATTCACCCCTCCACTTT. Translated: CASSIRTSSSYNSPLHF.

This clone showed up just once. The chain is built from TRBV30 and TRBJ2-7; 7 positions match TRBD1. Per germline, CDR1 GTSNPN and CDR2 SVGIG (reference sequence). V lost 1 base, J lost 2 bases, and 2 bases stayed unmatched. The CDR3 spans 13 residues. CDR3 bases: TGTGCCTGGAGTGGACAGGGCCCCTACGAGCAGTACTTC. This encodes CAWSGQGPYEQYF.

The CDR3 here is CASSPPGGASEAFF. The CDR3 DNA reads TGTGCCAGCAGCCCCCCGGGAGGGGCGAGTGAAGCTTTCTTT. The V gene is TRBV7-7, the J gene TRBJ1-1; the D gene is possibly TRBD1 (5 bases). There are 14 residues in the CDR3. Trimming pared 5 bases from V and 7 bases from J, leaving 17 bases between. In germline, CDR1 is SSHAT, CDR2 FNYEAQ (reference sequence).